The 24 T cell receptor beta chains reported below all come from one sample, sequenced in a study of CD8 T cells in ankylosing spondylitis (dated by TCRdb to about 2017). Library prep was done by 5' RACE. Sequenced on an Illumina HiSeq 2500. TCRdb trimmed the raw reads at Q25, called clones with MiXCR and kept productive beta chains. Every distinct CDR3 protein forms one entry, paired with its most common genes and DNA. The sample table records fewer than 180,000 distinct CDR3 sequences; under 45% of these occur just once. The ten largest account for around 15% of the sample. Sequenced sample: synovial fluid, either unsorted or a sorted T cell fraction (not recorded which). These receptors were taken from a male donor with ankylosing spondylitis.

This clonotype turned up a few times. This chain links TRBV4-2 with TRBJ2-7; 10 bases line up with TRBD2. The CDR3 is 16 residues long. CDR1 and CDR2 from the germline V gene are LGHNA and YNFKEQ. Trimming removed 2 bases from V and 3 bases from J; junction bases left unmatched: 7. Written as DNA, the CDR3 is TGTGCCAGCAGCCAAAGGCTAGCGGGGGAGGGCTACGAGCAGTACTTC. The encoded protein is CASSQRLAGEGYEQYF.

This clonotype has just a few counts. V and J are TRBV12-3 or TRBV12-4 and TRBJ2-1; 12 bases are shared with TRBD2. This CDR3 is 16 amino acids long. J lost 4 bases, V lost 5 bases, and 6 bases had no gene match. CDR3 residues: CASSPGLAGKYNEQFF. The CDR3 bases are TGTGCCAGCAGTCCTGGACTAGCGGGGAAGTACAATGAGCAGTTCTTC.

This chain links TRBV27 with TRBJ2-5; the match to TRBD1 covers 9 bases. The CDR3 has 14 residues. Trimming at V came to 4 bases and at J to 6 bases, leaving 6 bases not matched to a gene. Looked up from germline, CDR1 is MNHEY and CDR2 is SMNVEV (reference sequence). CDR3: CASSWTGAVKTQYF. The CDR3 region has the DNA TGTGCCAGCAGTTGGACAGGGGCCGTAAAGACCCAGTACTTC.

V and J are TRBV2 and TRBJ2-7, with D perhaps matching TRBD2 (5 bases). Deletions cut 5 bases from V and 3 bases from J, with 17 bases between. This CDR3 region has 15 residues. Per the germline V gene, CDR1 is SNHLY and CDR2 is FYNNEI. The CDR3 nucleotides are TGTGCCAGCAGTCCGAGACGGATGAGGGTCTACGAGCAGTACTTC. It yields the protein CASSPRRMRVYEQYF.

This clonotype showed up just a few times. The junction departs from the called germline gene at one end, perhaps through a read error. The CDR3 loop is CASSRGLPVF. CDR3 nucleotides: TGTGCCAGCAGTCGGGGACTCCCGGTCTTC. The gene calls are TRBV12-3 or TRBV12-4 and TRBJ2-1, with D maybe TRBD2 (6 bases). The length of the CDR3 is 10 residues.

This clonotype came up many times. The rearrangement joins TRBV7-3 to TRBJ2-5, with D perhaps matching TRBD2 (6 bases). Germline CDR1 is SGHTA and CDR2 is FQGTGA. The CDR3 spans 14 residues. Trimming pared 1 base from V and 5 bases from J, leaving 11 bases between. This CDR3 reads CASSLRGGTETQYF. CDR3 coding DNA: TGTGCCAGCAGCTTAAGAGGCGGGACGGAGACCCAGTACTTC.

The V gene is TRBV29-1, the J gene TRBJ2-1; D might be TRBD1 (6 bases). Germline V gene lookup returns CDR1 SQVTM and CDR2 ANQGSEA. This CDR3 contains 14 residues. V shed 5 bases and J shed 10 bases, with 21 bases lying between them. CDR3 sequence: CSVSQGFWTWEQFF. The CDR3 nucleotides read TGCAGCGTTTCACAGGGATTCTGGACATGGGAGCAGTTCTTC.

The chain joins TRBV5-1 to TRBJ2-1, with D possibly TRBD2 on 6 matching bases. Trimming stripped 7 bases from V and 5 bases from J, with 10 bases between. This CDR3 contains 12 residues. Looked up from germline, CDR1 is SGHRS and CDR2 is YFSETQ. The CDR3 here is CASGTSNNEQFF. CDR3 nucleotide sequence: TGCGCCAGCGGGACTTCCAACAATGAGCAGTTCTTC.

This clonotype has a handful of counts. The chain uses TRBV6-5 and TRBJ2-7, with D possibly TRBD2 on 6 matching bases. Germline V gene lookup returns CDR1 MNHEY and CDR2 SVGAGI. The CDR3 covers 15 residues. Trimming stripped 2 bases from V and 2 bases from J, with 13 bases between. Here the CDR3 DNA reads TGTGCCAGCAGTTACCATAGCGGCGAGGCCTACGAGCAGTACTTC. Protein: CASSYHSGEAYEQYF.

Here the CDR3 reads CSVDQGWRPEAFF. The CDR3 bases are TGCAGCGTTGATCAGGGATGGAGGCCTGAAGCTTTCTTT. The V and J genes are TRBV29-1 and TRBJ1-1; D perhaps matches TRBD1 (5 bases). Trimming shortened V by 3 bases and J by 6 bases, and 14 bases separated the two germline ends. Germline CDR1 and CDR2: SQVTM and ANQGSEA. CDR3 length equals 13 residues.

The chain recombines TRBV5-6 with TRBJ2-1; 11 bases map to TRBD2. Per the germline V gene, CDR1 is SGHDT and CDR2 is YYEEEE. V lost 5 bases, J lost 5 bases, and 6 bases stayed unmatched. The CDR3 is 15 residues long. The chain's CDR3 is CASSRGLAGHNEQFF. CDR3 coding DNA: TGTGCCAGCAGTCGTGGACTAGCGGGCCACAATGAGCAGTTCTTC.

This clonotype was recorded only once. V and J are TRBV6-2 or TRBV6-3 and TRBJ1-5; D gene unclear. CDR1 is MNHEY and CDR2 is SVGEGT in the germline V gene. Trimming took off 2 bases at V and 4 bases at J, with 3 bases between the two ends. This CDR3 has 12 amino acids. In DNA form, the CDR3 reads TGTGCCAGCAGTTACGGGAATCAGCCCCAGCATTTT. Amino acid sequence: CASSYGNQPQHF.

This clonotype has only a few counts. The chain couples TRBV15 to TRBJ2-3; TRBD2 aligns across 7 bases. The CDR3 has 16 residues. CDR1 and CDR2 (germline): LNHNV, YYDKDF (reference sequence). Trimming took 1 base from V and 3 from J; bases not matched to a gene: 7. The CDR3 DNA reads TGTGCCACCAGCAGAGTTGTTGGGGAGGGGACAGATACGCAGTATTTT. Amino acid sequence: CATSRVVGEGTDTQYF. The variable domain in full, with the rest retrieved from reference TRBV15 and TRBJ2-3, is DAMVIQNPRYQVTQFGKPVTLSCSQTLNHNVMYWYQQKSSQAPKLLFHYYDKDFNNEADTPDNFQSRRPNTSFCFLDIRSPGLGDTAMYLCATSRVVGEGTDTQYFGPGTRLTVL.

The chain combines TRBV14 with TRBJ2-7; 11 bases map to TRBD1. The length of the CDR3 is 14 residues. The V and J ends lost 0 bases and 5 bases, in that order; junction bases with no gene match: 0. Per germline, CDR1 SGHDN and CDR2 FVKESK. The CDR3 here is CASSQEGQGDEQYF. CDR3 bases: TGTGCCAGCAGCCAAGAGGGACAGGGGGACGAGCAGTACTTC.

V is TRBV12-3 or TRBV12-4 and J is TRBJ1-1; 8 bases are shared with TRBD1. The junction had 13 bases not matched to a gene; V was cut back by 5 bases and J by 5 bases. The CDR3 spans 16 residues. The CDR3 DNA reads as TGTGCCAGCAGTGACGACAGGGGAAGGACGGTAACTGAAGCTTTCTTT. It codes for CASSDDRGRTVTEAFF.

The chain uses TRBV7-6 and TRBJ2-5, with 9 positions matching TRBD2. The CDR3 has 18 residues. From germline, CDR1 is SGHVS and CDR2 FNYEAQ. J was trimmed by 0 bases and V by 2 bases; bases with no gene match: 10. CDR3 residues: CASSLRWSSGRHQETQYF. The CDR3 nucleotides are TGTGCCAGCAGCTTACGTTGGAGTAGCGGGAGACACCAAGAGACCCAGTACTTC.

The chain has TRBV5-1 and TRBJ1-2, with TRBD1 matching over 7 bases. The CDR3 contains 17 residues. V lost 4 bases to trimming and J lost 0 bases; unmatched junction nucleotides: 12. Germline CDR1 is SGHRS and CDR2 is YFSETQ. This chain's CDR3 is CASSGRDSLPSNYGYTF. The CDR3 nucleotides are TGCGCCAGCAGCGGGAGGGACAGCCTGCCCTCTAACTATGGCTACACCTTC.

The chain employs TRBV11-2 and TRBJ2-3; 8 nucleotides line up with TRBD1. The trim removed 0 bases at V and 8 bases at J, leaving 19 bases unmatched. Germline V gene sequence: CDR1 SGHAT, CDR2 FQNNGV. There are 19 residues in the CDR3. CDR3 protein: CASSLDQPGQGLPHGTQYF. CDR3 DNA: TGTGCCAGCAGCTTAGATCAGCCCGGACAGGGCCTACCCCACGGTACGCAGTATTTT. Filled out from reference TRBV11-2 and TRBJ2-3, the complete variable domain reads EAGVAQSPRYKIIEKRQSVAFWCNPISGHATLYWYQQILGQGPKLLIQFQNNGVVDDSQLPKDRFSAERLKGVDSTLKIQPAKLEDSAVYLCASSLDQPGQGLPHGTQYFGPGTRLTVL.

This chain joins TRBV7-9 and TRBJ2-7; D remains ambiguous. Germline V gives CDR1 SEHNR, CDR2 FQNEAQ (reference sequence). This CDR3 region has 13 residues. Deletions cut 3 bases from V and 3 bases from J, with 9 bases between. This CDR3 reads CASSLDLRYEQYF. CDR3 DNA sequence: TGTGCCAGCAGCTTGGATCTACGCTACGAGCAGTACTTC.

The chain recombines TRBV7-9 with TRBJ2-1; the match to TRBD1 covers 11 bases. Germline V gene lookup returns CDR1 SEHNR and CDR2 FQNEAQ (reference sequence). The CDR3 contains 16 residues. V shed 5 bases, J shed 5 bases, and the junction held 8 bases outside the gene matches. The CDR3 loop is CASSLDRGQLNNEQFF. For the CDR3, the DNA is TGTGCCAGCAGCCTGGACAGGGGGCAATTAAACAATGAGCAGTTCTTC.

In this sample, this clonotype turned up many times. The chain employs TRBV6-2 or TRBV6-3 and TRBJ1-1; possibly TRBD1 for D (6 bases). The germline V gene encodes CDR1 MNHEY and CDR2 SVGEGT. The CDR3 is 15 amino acids. Trimming left V 5 bases short and J 6 bases short, with 19 bases between. The CDR3 protein is CASSPIAEGGAEAFF. As DNA, the CDR3 is TGTGCCAGCAGTCCGATTGCCGAGGGGGGAGCTGAAGCTTTCTTT.

The chain has TRBV10-3 and TRBJ1-2; D is uncertain. Germline V gene sequence: CDR1 ENHRY, CDR2 SYGVKD. The CDR3 contains 13 residues. V lost 7 bases, J lost 0 bases, and 9 bases lay in between. The CDR3 here is CAINRDPNYGYTF. In DNA form, the CDR3 reads TGTGCCATCAACCGGGATCCTAACTATGGCTACACCTTC.

The chain employs TRBV4-2 and TRBJ2-5, with TRBD2 as a possible D gene (6 bases). The CDR3 has 17 amino acids. Deletions cut 4 bases from V and 2 bases from J, with 20 bases between. Looked up from germline, CDR1 is LGHNA and CDR2 is YNFKEQ. This chain's CDR3 is CASSPLVWSGPQETQYF. CDR3 nucleotide sequence: TGTGCCAGCAGCCCCCTCGTATGGAGCGGGCCTCAAGAGACCCAGTACTTC.

The chain combines TRBV5-1 with TRBJ2-2; D remains unclear. V was cut by 4 bases and J by 4 bases, with 8 bases left in between. Germline V gives CDR1 SGHRS, CDR2 YFSETQ. There are 13 residues in the CDR3. The CDR3: CASSRVGTGELFF. The CDR3 DNA is TGCGCCAGCAGCAGGGTCGGCACCGGGGAGCTGTTTTTT.